The source of this T cell receptor beta chain is a study of blood T cell repertoires in COVID-19. On the study more broadly: From the United States, Italy and Spain came samples of acute and convalescent COVID-19. PBMCs, B-cell-depleted T cells, or T cells were the source of the cDNA or gDNA that made up the material.

V was clipped by 7 bases and J by 6 bases; unmatched bases: 7. The length of the CDR3 is 13 residues. The germline gives CDR1 LNHDA, CDR2 SQIVND (reference sequence). Study processing details: Amplification of reference gene primers was used by the study to estimate nucleated cell counts. The protocol was immunoSEQ multiplex PCR, while the TCRdb copy is restricted to in-frame clones and leaves out a portion. V and J calls and clone size are given by that table; D and trimming were obtained from the DNA. The sample holds about 170,000 clones, around 81% seen once. V is TRBV19 and J is TRBJ2-7; TRBD1 matches at 9 bases. The receptor was isolated from a human donor with acute or convalescent COVID-19. The donor label of this sample is uncertain. Specimen: peripheral blood. The CDR3 reads CASTPGQGGEQYF. CDR3 coding DNA: TGTGCCAGTACCCCGGGACAGGGAGGCGAGCAGTACTTC.